One sample yielded the 8 T cell receptor beta chains listed below, sequenced in a study of cytomegalovirus exposure and HLA in healthy donors. Primers for the PCR totalled 60 Vbeta and 13 Jbeta. TCRdb's table, derived via immunoSEQ multiplex PCR, lists solely in-frame clones and lacks some. The table lists 55,000 to 85,000 clones. The material sequenced was PBMCs. The receptors were sampled from a female donor in good health and CMV-seropositive.

This chain connects TRBV25-1 to TRBJ1-2; TRBD1 aligns across 7 bases. The CDR3 runs to 12 residues. V was pared by 4 bases and J by 7 bases, with 3 bases of the junction left unmatched. Per the germline V gene, CDR1 is MGHDK and CDR2 is SYGVNS. CDR3 sequence: CASSGRQGGYTF. The CDR3 bases are TGTGCCAGCAGTGGTCGACAGGGTGGCTACACCTTC.

This chain joins TRBV9 and TRBJ2-5, with 12 bases matching TRBD2. The ends lost 4 bases at V and 7 bases at J; junction bases unmatched: 2. Germline-derived CDR1 and CDR2 are SGDLS and YYNGEE. The CDR3 has 13 residues. The chain's CDR3 is CASSRTSGVTQYF. The CDR3, as DNA: TGTGCCAGCAGCCGGACTAGCGGGGTGACCCAGTACTTC.

This rearrangement joins TRBV2 to TRBJ2-1, with TRBD2 as a possible D gene (6 bases). The germline gives CDR1 SNHLY, CDR2 FYNNEI. The CDR3 contains 13 residues. V lost 7 bases and J lost 5, with 12 bases in between. CDR3 region: CASTLGLNNEQFF. CDR3 coding DNA: TGTGCCAGCACCTTGGGACTGAACAATGAGCAGTTCTTC.

The chain is built from TRBV29-1 and TRBJ2-1; 9 bases agree with TRBD1. The junction had 7 bases not matched to a gene; V was cut back by 3 bases and J by 7 bases. This CDR3 has 14 residues. Germline CDR1 reads SQVTM; CDR2 reads ANQGSEA. The CDR3 bases are TGCAGCGTTGACGGGACAGGGCATGTGAATGAGCAGTTCTTC. It encodes CSVDGTGHVNEQFF.

The chain is built from TRBV29-1 and TRBJ1-2, with TRBD1 identical over 9 bases. This CDR3 comprises 15 residues. V trimming: 1 base; J trimming: 6 bases; junction bases outside the gene matches: 9. The V gene's germline CDR1 is SQVTM and CDR2 ANQGSEA. The CDR3 region is CSVEGNTGGQNGYTF. The DNA of the CDR3 is TGCAGCGTTGAAGGTAACACAGGGGGCCAGAATGGCTACACCTTC.

Notes on this clone: One end of the junction does not line up with germline, which may come from a read error. The rearrangement links TRBV9 to TRBJ2-5; 7 nucleotides align to TRBD2. CDR1 and CDR2 from the germline V gene are SGDLS and YYNGEE. The CDR3 is 13 amino acids. The CDR3 bases are TGTGCCAGCAGCGTAGCGGGGGGAGAGAACCAGTACTTC. Translated: CASSVAGGENQYF.

The gene calls are TRBV6-5 and TRBJ2-1, with 9 bases identical to TRBD1. The CDR3 consists of 12 residues. Unmatched junction bases numbered 4, after V lost 5 bases and J lost 11 bases. The germline gives CDR1 MNHEY, CDR2 SVGAGI. The CDR3: CASSRGQGQQFF. The CDR3 DNA reads as TGTGCCAGCAGTAGGGGACAGGGTCAGCAGTTCTTC.

This clone counts as medium-sized by frequency. V is TRBV28 and J is TRBJ2-3; tentative D call: TRBD2 (6 bases). The CDR3 extends over 14 amino acids. In germline, CDR1 is MDHEN, CDR2 SYDVKM. The V gene lost 7 bases and the J gene lost 5 bases, with 16 bases spanning the gap. CDR3 residues: CASIPGTARDTQYF. For the CDR3, the DNA is TGTGCCAGCATCCCCGGGACTGCCCGAGATACGCAGTATTTT.